This entry lists 6 T cell receptor beta chains sequenced from one sample in a study of shared clonotypes between healthy human individuals. TCRdb keeps only in-frame clones here, not all; method: immunoSEQ multiplex PCR. This table holds roughly 480,000 clones, about 80% found once. Sequenced: PBMCs. Source of these receptors: a woman between 35 and 50 years old in good health. Some clones in this sample may be carry-over from other donors' samples.

CDR3 protein: CASSLIQAETQYF. DNA of the CDR3: TGTGCCAGCAGTTTAATACAGGCTGAGACCCAGTACTTC. The chain couples TRBV28 to TRBJ2-5; the D gene is possibly TRBD1 (5 bases). The CDR3 covers 13 residues. Trimming removed 2 bases from V and 5 bases from J, with 9 bases in between. Germline values: CDR1 MDHEN, CDR2 SYDVKM.

This clone was seen a handful of times. V and J are TRBV7-8 and TRBJ2-5, with 9 bases fitting TRBD2. The J call could be wrong; TRBJ2-7 is a better fit for the DNA end. The CDR3 runs 15 residues. From germline, CDR1 is SGHVS and CDR2 FQNEAQ. CDR3 in amino acids: CASSLARGGRGEQYF. CDR3 sequence (DNA): TGTGCCAGCAGCTTAGCGCGGGGCGGGAGGGGCGAGCAGTACTTC.

The chain links TRBV29-1 to TRBJ2-3; a possible D gene is TRBD2 (6 bases). Germline CDR1 is SQVTM and CDR2 is ANQGSEA. Trimming stripped 4 bases from V and 4 bases from J, with 6 bases between. The CDR3 has 11 residues. This CDR3 reads CSVGGADTQYF. The CDR3 DNA reads as TGCAGCGTTGGGGGGGCAGATACGCAGTATTTT.

This clone was recorded once. This chain links TRBV28 with TRBJ2-1, with TRBD2 matching 12 bases. The CDR3 runs to 16 residues. Germline CDR1 MDHEN, CDR2 SYDVKM. J gave up 5 bases and V 5 bases, and 7 bases lay outside the gene matches. CDR3 nucleotide sequence: TGTGCCAGCAGTCCCTGGACTAGCGGGGAACACAATGAGCAGTTCTTC. This codes for CASSPWTSGEHNEQFF.

Concerning this clone: A read error may be the cause here, since a much bigger clone is one base away. The gene calls are TRBV29-1 and TRBJ2-5, with a weak D call TRBD2 (6 bases). The CDR3 contains 13 residues. Germline lookup yields CDR1 SQVTM and CDR2 ANQGSEA. Trimming cost V 0 bases and J 9 bases, with 14 bases left between them. DNA of the CDR3: TGCAGCGTTGAAGAGGCAATCGGGGAGGCCCAGTACTTC. Amino acids: CSVEEAIGEAQYF. The whole variable domain, filled in from reference TRBV29-1 and TRBJ2-5, reads SAVISQKPSRDICQRGTSLTIQCQVDSQVTMMFWYRQQPGQSLTLIATANQGSEATYESGFVIDKFPISRPNLTFSTLTVSNMSPEDSSIYLCSVEEAIGEAQYFGPGTRLLVL.

The rearrangement joins TRBV15 to TRBJ2-1; 9 bases map to TRBD2. This CDR3 has 15 residues. With V trimmed by 0 bases and J by 7 bases, 4 bases remained unmatched. Germline CDR1 and CDR2: LNHNV and YYDKDF (reference sequence). For the CDR3, the DNA is TGTGCCACCAGCAGAGATCCTAGCGGGAAAAATGAGCAGTTCTTC. As protein: CATSRDPSGKNEQFF.